The rows below give T cell receptor beta chains drawn from one sample of a study of CD8+ T cells in alopecia areata. Data came from immunoSEQ multiplex PCR; TCRdb stores just in-frame clones and leaves some out. The table has some 130,000 clones, roughly 61% seen once. The sequenced sample was CD4+ T cells sorted from blood, obtained at week 0. These receptor sequences come from a human donor with alopecia areata. The conserved cysteine and the conserved F or W are not part of the CDR3 here.

ASSDRLAGGPNTQY TRBV25-1
ASSRETYEQY TRBV7-9
ASSLELDSDNEQF TRBV11-2
AISPQTDQPQH TRBV10-3
ASSRDTGGGTEAF TRBV19
SAREVGKQF TRBV20-1
ASSQLRATYEQY TRBV23-1
ASSLIPSDTQY TRBV5-1
AISPGGTRTYNEQF TRBV9
ASSLNVGTSGRTEQF TRBV5-1
ASRSETGNGANVLT TRBV19
ASSLRSHEQF TRBV5-1
ASSPRELLTGTHGYT TRBV18
ASSTDTETNEQF TRBV5-1
ASSVARGGINEQF TRBV9
SANDETQY TRBV20-1
ASSLAGGQGLSEQY TRBV7-9
ASSLLQGGETQY TRBV27
ASRRLAGGGETQY TRBV5-1
ASSLGGKVTDTQY TRBV7-6
SAGSGWGQY TRBV20-1
ASSLGQGAYQPQH TRBV4-1
ASSQEYRTGEQF TRBV4-1
ASSSAGNYGYT TRBV5-5
AIKVAGSTDTQY TRBV10-3
ASSYSFSGGEQY TRBV6-6
ASSLSWGSDTQY TRBV27
ATSRALAGRGETQY TRBV15
ASSVAAGQEDGYT TRBV9
ASARLRSGNIQY TRBV23-1
ASSSTSGWNEQF TRBV7-2
ASSLSPGVGDNEQF TRBV5-1
ASSGLREGEQF TRBV19
ASSLVPVRTEAF TRBV5-1
ASSLETIGEQY TRBV7-6
ASTLGQGASNHPQH TRBV2
ATSQGFDQPQH TRBV15
AWSSYRNTEAF TRBV30
ASSVGTYSYNEQF TRBV9
SVVYPAGTYEQY TRBV29-1
ASSPRTGAYTGELF TRBV10-2
ASSLGVTNTGELF TRBV7-2
ASTSDLTGELF TRBV6-1
AWSGQGAQPQH TRBV30
ASILRRRPNEKLF TRBV2
SVVSAGTINEQF TRBV29-1
ASSILAGGRDTQY TRBV5-4
ASSTRDRGQPQH TRBV7-6
ASSQTSGGLETQY TRBV4-2
ASSQDRGRPDTQY TRBV4-1
ASRLQVYNEQF TRBV6-5
ASSSPQGSEAF TRBV28
ASRFRGLQETQY TRBV2
AISTGGEQY TRBV10-3
ASSPDSGVSNQPQH TRBV18
SVSPPHRVFTEAF TRBV29-1
SASPGQSLSYEQY TRBV29-1
ASSPDRNSHEQY TRBV7-2
ASSVVGTGFGPGANVLT TRBV9
ASSLNADQETQY TRBV7-3